The 24 T cell receptor beta chains below were found in one sample sequenced in a study of T cell clonality in common variable immunodeficiency. Measured with immunoSEQ multiplex PCR; TCRdb has only the in-frame clones, and not every one. The table lists about 35,000 clones, with no singletons. The sequenced material came from peripheral blood mononuclear cells. These receptors were collected from a person aged 18 to 70 in good health.

Ten or more counts support this clone. Incomplete CDR3 DNA: TGTGCCAGCAGCCCACCTAGCTTCCACGAG. This encodes CASSPPSFHE. The full CDR3 reads CASSPPSFHEQYF. The chain recombines TRBV7-9 with TRBJ2-7; D is possibly TRBD2 (5 bases). The read ends 3 residues shy of where the CDR3 ends; the end is completed using the germline J gene. The germline gives CDR1 SEHNR, CDR2 FQNEAQ (reference sequence). V gave up 5 bases and J gave up 5 bases, with 13 bases separating them. The CDR3 contains 13 residues.

This clone was seen a handful of times. The junction differs from germline at one of its ends, possibly a read error. The read terminates 3 residues before the CDR3 end, so the remaining end is supplied by the germline J gene. The sample has other DNA sequences that encode this CDR3 too. The V gene is TRBV7-3, the J gene TRBJ1-3; 9 nucleotides match TRBD1. The CDR3 extends over 18 amino acids. Germline V gives CDR1 SGHTA, CDR2 FQGTGA. Incomplete CDR3 DNA: TGTGCCAGCAGCACTCGGGACAGGGTTGGGCTCTCTGGAAACACG. Protein sequence: CASSTRDRVGLSGNT. The whole CDR3 reads CASSTRDRVGLSGNTIYF.

This clone showed up many times. The CDR3 extends 3 residues past the end of the read, so its final part is completed from the germline J gene. The chain links TRBV5-6 to TRBJ1-2; 9 bases match TRBD1. J gave up 3 bases and V 5 bases, and 5 bases lay outside the gene matches. Germline V gene sequence: CDR1 SGHDT, CDR2 YYEEEE. CDR3 size: 14 residues. CDR3 DNA, as far as it was read: TGTGCCAGCAGTGCCTGGGACAGGGACTATGGC. It is translated as CASSAWDRDYG. The full CDR3 is CASSAWDRDYGYTF. Full variable domain (outside the CDR3, taken from reference TRBV5-6 and TRBJ1-2): DAGVTQSPTHLIKTRGQQVTLRCSPKSGHDTVSWYQQALGQGPQFIFQYYEEEERQRGNFPDRFSGHQFPNYSSELNVNALLLGDSALYLCASSAWDRDYGYTFGSGTRLTVV.

This clone was detected ten times or more. The read ends 3 residues early relative to the CDR3; the germline J gene fills the gap. The rearrangement uses TRBV7-8 and TRBJ2-1, with 9 nucleotides matching TRBD2. The CDR3 spans 15 residues. Looked up from germline, CDR1 is SGHVS and CDR2 is FQNEAQ. V shed 1 base, J shed 6 bases, and the junction held 4 bases outside the gene matches. The sequenced part of the CDR3 DNA is TGTGCCAGCAGCTTAGGCAGCGGGAGGTTCAATGAG. Translation: CASSLGSGRFNE. The full CDR3 protein is CASSLGSGRFNEQFF. The variable domain in full, completed from reference TRBV7-8 and TRBJ2-1, reads GAGVSQSPRYKVAKRGQDVALRCDPISGHVSLFWYQQALGQGPEFLTYFQNEAQLDKSGLPSDRFFAERPEGSVSTLKIQRTQQEDSAVYLCASSLGSGRFNEQFFGPGTRLTVL.

This clone was recorded many times. The read ends 3 residues shy of where the CDR3 ends; the end is completed using the germline J gene. The V gene is TRBV20-1, the J gene TRBJ2-7; 8 bases agree with TRBD1. V lost 3 bases to trimming and J lost 3 bases; unmatched junction nucleotides: 4. The CDR3 loop spans 13 amino acids. The germline V gene has CDR1 DFQATT and CDR2 SNEGSKA (reference sequence). CDR3 DNA (partial): TGCAGTGCTAGGGACAGGGAGGTCTACGAG. This gives the protein CSARDREVYE. The entire CDR3 reads CSARDREVYEQYF.

This clone was seen repeatedly, ten times or more. The read stops 3 residues short of the end of the CDR3; the missing end is completed from the germline J gene. The chain uses TRBV2 and TRBJ1-6; 8 bases are a match to TRBD1. The junction had 7 bases not matched to a gene; V was cut back by 6 bases and J by 6 bases. Per germline, CDR1 SNHLY and CDR2 FYNNEI. This CDR3 is built from 15 residues. The CDR3 spells CASSGQGLVNSPLHF. The covered CDR3 bases are TGTGCCAGCAGCGGACAGGGCCTTGTTAATTCACCC.

The table lists this clone with many counts. The CDR3 extends 3 residues past the end of the read, so its final part is completed from the germline J gene. The rearrangement joins TRBV10-3 to TRBJ2-7; 7 nucleotides align to TRBD2. The CDR3 contains 14 residues. Trimming removed 3 bases from V and 2 bases from J; junction bases left unmatched: 4. The V gene's germline CDR1 is ENHRY and CDR2 SYGVKD. CDR3 residues: CAISDPSGTYEQYF. CDR3 bases read: TGTGCCATCAGTGATCCTAGCGGAACCTACGAG.

In its sample, this clone was seen many times. CDR3 residues: CASTGTSGGGETQYF. CDR3 DNA, as far as it was read: TGTGCCTCGACCGGGACTAGCGGGGGGGGAGAGACC. The gene calls are TRBV30 and TRBJ2-5; 16 bases map to TRBD2. From the germline J gene comes the end of the CDR3, since the read stops 3 residues before it. CDR1 and CDR2 (germline): GTSNPN, SVGIG (reference sequence). The length of the CDR3 is 15 residues. Trimming at V came to 7 bases and at J to 4 bases, leaving 6 bases not matched to a gene. The whole variable domain, filled in from reference TRBV30 and TRBJ2-5, reads SQTIHQWPATLVQPVGSPLSLECTVEGTSNPNLYWYRQAAGRGLQLLFYSVGIGQISSEVPQNLSASRPQDRQFILSSKKLLLSDSGFYLCASTGTSGGGETQYFGPGTRLLVL.

This clone has ten or more counts. Sequencing ends 3 residues short of the CDR3 end; the germline J gene provides the rest. The chain links TRBV30 to TRBJ2-3; D unresolved. Germline V gene sequence: CDR1 GTSNPN, CDR2 SVGIG (reference sequence). The CDR3 contains 16 residues. Trimming cost V 3 bases and J 0 bases, with 16 bases left between them. The CDR3 sequence: CAWSPARSTSTDTQYF. Incomplete CDR3 DNA: TGTGCCTGGAGCCCGGCGCGTTCGACTAGCACAGATACG.

At least ten counts were recorded for this clone. The CDR3 is cut off 3 residues early in the read; its end comes from the germline J gene. The chain carries TRBV10-3 and TRBJ2-1, with 7 bases that match TRBD1. The CDR3 spans 15 residues. The germline V gene encodes CDR1 ENHRY and CDR2 SYGVKD. Trimming removed 6 bases from V and 4 bases from J; junction bases left unmatched: 9. The chain's CDR3 is CAISEYDREYNEQFF. CDR3 DNA (partial): TGTGCCATCAGCGAATACGACAGGGAGTACAATGAG.

On this clone itself: The read ends 3 residues early relative to the CDR3; the germline J gene fills the gap. This chain joins TRBV2 and TRBJ2-2; tentatively, D is TRBD1 or TRBD2 (5 bases each). Germline CDR1 is SNHLY and CDR2 is FYNNEI. This CDR3 has 14 residues. The CDR3 bases that were read are TGTGCCAGCAAGAGGGAACAGGATAATGAAAAG. Amino acid sequence: CASKREQDNEK. The whole CDR3 sequence is CASKREQDNEKLFF.

This clone has ten or more counts. Sequencing ends 3 residues short of the CDR3 end; the germline J gene provides the rest. The chain joins TRBV5-5 to TRBJ2-5, with TRBD2 matching over 12 bases. J lost 4 bases, V lost 4 bases, and 5 bases had no gene match. This CDR3 region has 15 residues. Looked up from germline, CDR1 is SGHKS and CDR2 is YYEKEE (reference sequence). The CDR3 here is CASSRTGLAGETQYF. The sequenced part of the CDR3 DNA is TGTGCCAGCAGCCGTACGGGACTAGCGGGAGAGACC.

Worth noting for this clone: The read is 3 residues too short to cover the CDR3 end, so that end is filled in from the germline J gene. The gene calls are TRBV19 and TRBJ2-3; TRBD1 aligns across 9 bases. Germline V CDR1 and CDR2: LNHDA, SQIVND (reference sequence). Losses at the gene ends were 4 bases for V and 1 base for J; bases not matched to a gene: 6. The CDR3 loop spans 16 amino acids. The CDR3 loop is CASSTGQGMGTDTQYF. The part of the CDR3 DNA that was read is TGTGCCAGTAGTACGGGACAGGGAATGGGCACAGATACG.

This clone was counted at least ten times. The read halts 3 residues ahead of the CDR3 end, with the missing end drawn from the germline J gene. The J gene is TRBJ2-7, the V gene TRBV14, with D unclear. This CDR3 is 15 amino acids long. Germline V CDR1 and CDR2: SGHDN, FVKESK. Trimming removed 6 bases at V and 0 bases at J, with 15 bases between. Here the CDR3 reads CASSQVALLSYEQYF. Incomplete CDR3 DNA: TGTGCCAGCAGTCAGGTCGCACTTCTCTCCTACGAG.

To note about this clone: The CDR3 is cut off 3 residues early in the read; its end comes from the germline J gene. The V call is TRBV7-2, the J call TRBJ1-2, with unresolved D. This CDR3 spans 15 amino acids. Germline V CDR1 and CDR2: SGHTA, FQGNSA. The CDR3 DNA, read in part, is TGTGCCAGCAGCTGGAAAGGACTAGGAGTAGATACC. This encodes CASSWKGLGVDT. The full CDR3 reads CASSWKGLGVDTYTF. The entire variable domain, with the rest obtained from reference TRBV7-2 and TRBJ1-2, is as follows: GAGVSQSPSNKVTEKGKDVELRCDPISGHTALYWYRQSLGQGLEFLIYFQGNSAPDKSGLPSDRFSAERTGGSVSTLTIQRTQQEDSAVYLCASSWKGLGVDTYTFGSGTRLTVV.

This clone was counted ten times or more. The read halts 3 residues ahead of the CDR3 end, with the missing end drawn from the germline J gene. This chain connects TRBV9 to TRBJ2-1; D is perhaps TRBD2 (5 bases). Germline V gene data show CDR1 as SGDLS and CDR2 as YYNGEE. The CDR3 totals 12 residues. V lost 1 base and J 6 bases, leaving 5 bases between the germline ends. The CDR3 spells CASSVSGNEQFF. The CDR3 DNA, read in part, is TGTGCCAGCAGCGTAAGCGGCAATGAG.

By sample fraction, this clone is medium-sized (0.01 to 0.1%). The read stops 3 residues short of the end of the CDR3; the missing end is completed from the germline J gene. The chain recombines TRBV30 with TRBJ2-3, with 10 bases fitting TRBD2. The CDR3 runs 14 residues. Germline lookup yields CDR1 GTSNPN and CDR2 SVGIG (reference sequence). V was pared by 7 bases and J by 4 bases, with 8 bases of the junction left unmatched. CDR3 amino acids: CASTLAGVSDTQYF. CDR3 DNA (partial): TGTGCCTCAACTCTAGCGGGAGTATCAGATACG.

There are many counts of this clone. The DNA ends 3 residues before the CDR3 does, and the rest of the CDR3 is filled in from the germline J gene. V and J are TRBV5-5 and TRBJ2-7; maybe TRBD1 (5 bases). CDR3 length: 12 residues. Germline CDR1 and CDR2: SGHKS and YYEKEE (reference sequence). The V end lost 2 bases, the J end lost 5 bases, and 8 bases lay between the germline ends. Incomplete CDR3 DNA: TGTGCCAGCAGCTTAACGACAGACGAG. Amino acids: CASSLTTDE. The CDR3, in full, reads CASSLTTDEQYF.

Concerning this clone itself: A much larger clonotype is one base distant, so this may be a read error. The read is 3 residues too short to cover the CDR3 end, so that end is filled in from the germline J gene. The rearrangement uses TRBV30 and TRBJ2-2; the match to TRBD1 covers 8 bases. This CDR3 contains 13 residues. CDR1 is GTSNPN and CDR2 is SVGIG in the germline V gene (reference sequence). CDR3 DNA (partial): TGTGCCTGGAATGCAGGGGGCCAGGAAAAG. Its translation: CAWNAGGQEK. The CDR3 reads in full as CAWNAGGQEKLFF.

The sample holds many counts of this clone. From the germline J gene comes the end of the CDR3, since the read stops 3 residues before it. This sequence joins TRBV5-4 and TRBJ1-1; D is uncertain. Germline V gene sequence: CDR1 SGHNT, CDR2 YYREEE (reference sequence). The CDR3 loop spans 14 amino acids. Incomplete CDR3 DNA: TGTGCCAGCAGCTTGGGAGCGGGATACAATGAG. It encodes CASSLGAGYNE. In full, the CDR3 is CASSLGAGYNEAFF.

This clone was observed a handful of times. The CDR3 end lies 3 residues beyond the end of the read and is filled in from the germline J gene. V and J are TRBV2 and TRBJ2-3; 9 nucleotides match TRBD2. J gave up 6 bases and V 9 bases, and 19 bases lay outside the gene matches. This CDR3 is 17 amino acids long. CDR1 and CDR2 from the germline V gene are SNHLY and FYNNEI. The sequenced CDR3 bases are TGTGCCAGAAAGGGGGCGTCGGGGCGGGAGGGCTCCGATACG. Translating it yields CARKGASGREGSDT. The CDR3, in full, reads CARKGASGREGSDTQYF.

This clone was observed many times. The sequenced fragment ends 3 residues before the CDR3 boundary, so the rest is inferred from the germline J gene. The chain combines TRBV12-5 with TRBJ2-3; 9 bases align to TRBD2. The V and J ends lost 3 bases and 4 bases, in that order; junction bases with no gene match: 20. Germline V gene data show CDR1 as LGHNT and CDR2 as FRNRAP. The CDR3 extends over 20 amino acids. The CDR3: CASGFTTSGPLLTTSDTQYF. CDR3 DNA, as far as it was read: TGTGCTAGTGGTTTCACGACTAGCGGACCATTACTGACCACATCAGATACG. Looking up the rest from reference TRBV12-5 and TRBJ2-3 gives the full variable domain: DARVTQTPRHKVTEMGQEVTMRCQPILGHNTVFWYRQTMMQGLELLAYFRNRAPLDDSGMPKDRFSAEMPDATLATLKIQPSEPRDSAVYFCASGFTTSGPLLTTSDTQYFGPGTRLTVL.

This clone has at least ten counts. The read terminates 3 residues ahead of where the CDR3 ends, so the germline J gene completes it. J is TRBJ2-7 and V is TRBV11-3; the match to TRBD1 covers 8 bases. CDR1 and CDR2 (germline): SGHNT, YENEEA. This CDR3 contains 14 residues. V was clipped by 3 bases and J by 4 bases; unmatched bases: 5. This CDR3 is CASSLAGGLYEQYF. The sequenced CDR3 bases are TGTGCCAGCAGCTTGGCAGGGGGCTTGTACGAG.

This clone was recorded at least ten times. The CDR3 goes on 3 residues after the read ends, and that part is filled in from the germline J gene. This chain uses TRBV7-9 with TRBJ2-5, with TRBD2 matching over 9 bases. Germline V gives CDR1 SEHNR, CDR2 FQNEAQ (reference sequence). The CDR3 contains 15 residues. Losses at the gene ends were 5 bases for V and 5 bases for J; bases not matched to a gene: 9. CDR3 in amino acids: CASSPKRAGGETQYF. Incomplete CDR3 DNA: TGTGCCAGCAGCCCAAAAAGGGCGGGAGGGGAGACC.